This T cell receptor (beta chain) was captured in a study of human T cells and chemical hapten exposure. Germline V gene lookup returns CDR1 SGHTA and CDR2 FQGNSA. Trimming at V came to 0 bases and at J to 3 bases, leaving 5 bases not matched to a gene. This CDR3 is built from 16 residues. Study results and caveats: Sensitizing to DPC left TCRs with a frequency above 1 in 1000 unaltered.

Time point described: patch test 1, 2 weeks after DPC sensitization. Treatment defined: therapeutic diphenylcyclopropenone sensitization with weekly scalp DPC. From the RACE reads, TCRdb called clonotypes with MiXCR, one entry per CDR3 protein. The profile shows around 150,000 distinct CDR3 sequences, roughly 15% of them singletons. Comments on this clonotype: Antigen unknown.

The gene calls are TRBV7-2 and TRBJ2-1, with 7 bases aligning to TRBD1. This TCR was recovered from a woman in her 30s with alopecia areata. Some clones in this sample may be carry-over from other donors' samples. The starting material was whole blood, obtained in connection with sensitization to the hapten diphenylcyclopropenone (DPC). In DNA form, the CDR3 reads TGTGCCAGCAGCTTAGCGGGACAGCAACGCTACAATGAGCAGTTCTTC. Its protein product is CASSLAGQQRYNEQFF.